The TCR beta chain under discussion was sequenced for a study of regulatory T cells in long-lasting Graves disease. Study-level findings and limits: Persistent disease was characterized by preferential usage of TRBV28, TRBJ1-2 and TRBJ2-5.

Worth noting for this clonotype: The antigen remains undetermined.

In building TCR beta libraries, iRepertoire HTBI primers were used together with Arm-PCR of CDR3 regions. MiXCR was run by TCRdb on the multiplex PCR reads, yielding one entry per CDR3 protein. The sample carries around 430,000 distinct CDR3 sequences, 22% recorded once. CDR1 and CDR2 (germline): DFQATT, SNEGSKA (reference sequence). CDR3 size: 12 residues. Noted time point: persistent/refractory GD, antithyroid drugs over 5 years with positive TRAb. Extracted RNA from PBMCs served as the source of the TCR library. The rearrangement joins TRBV20-1 to TRBJ1-1; maybe TRBD1 (5 bases). Here the sequenced sample was peripheral blood mononuclear cells (PBMCs), taken when the disease was refractory, from a patient treated with antithyroid drugs. The sequence derives from a female donor with Graves disease. For the CDR3, the DNA is TGCAGGACCCCCCGGGGGGACACTGAAGCTTTCTTT. The encoded protein is CRTPRGDTEAFF.